Listed below are T cell receptor beta chains from one sample, sequenced in a study of cytomegalovirus exposure and HLA in healthy donors. Here immunoSEQ multiplex PCR was the method, and the copy in TCRdb shows in-frame clones only, minus some. Of under 150,000 clones in the sample, 65% to 80% were seen once. The specimen was PBMCs. Receptors originate from a woman in her forties or fifties in good health and CMV-seropositive. CDR3s include the opening cysteine and the closing phenylalanine or tryptophan. The order of the fields is J gene, V gene, D gene, clone size, CDR3 length, CDR3 DNA, CDR3 protein. D genes are given only for firm matches. Not every row has a clone size; where given, it reads once, few, many or a size class.

TRBJ1-2,TRBV7-9,TRBD1,few,15,TGTTCCAGCAGCGACCGGGACAGGGGGATAGCTGGCTACACCTTC,CSSSDRDRGIAGYTF
TRBJ1-2,TRBV6-6,TRBD1,.,14,TGTGCCAGCAGCGGGACAGGGGCGGACTATGGCTACACCTTC,CASSGTGADYGYTF
TRBJ2-5,TRBV2,.,.,14,TGTGCCAGCAGTGAAGCGCGGATGGGGGGGACCCAGTACTTC,CASSEARMGGTQYF
TRBJ2-5,TRBV5-5,.,.,14,TGTGCCAGCAGCTTGAAGTCCTCTTCGGGAAAGCAGTACTTC,CASSLKSSSGKQYF
TRBJ2-7,TRBV5-1,TRBD1,few,14,TGCGCCAGCAGCCCGGGGACAGGATCCTACGAGCAGTACTTC,CASSPGTGSYEQYF
TRBJ2-2,TRBV6-4,TRBD1,few,16,TGTGCCAGCAGCTCCGGGACAGGGAGGGGTACCGGGGAGCTGTTTTTT,CASSSGTGRGTGELFF
TRBJ2-7,TRBV7-2,.,once,15,TGTGCCAGCAGCCCTGGACGACAGTCCACCTACGAGCAGTACTTC,CASSPGRQSTYEQYF
TRBJ2-7,TRBV19,TRBD1,.,14,TGTGCCAGTAGTTCACCGGGACAGGGTGACGAGCAGTACTTC,CASSSPGQGDEQYF
TRBJ2-3,TRBV5-1,TRBD2,.,16,TGCGCCAGCAGCTTTCTAGCGGGGGGTCTCTCGGATACGCAGTATTTT,CASSFLAGGLSDTQYF
TRBJ1-2,TRBV6-1,TRBD1,.,14,TGTGCCAGCAGCGCCGGGACAGAGGATTATGGCTACACCTTC,CASSAGTEDYGYTF
TRBJ1-6,TRBV5-4,.,.,14,TGTGCCAGCAGCTCTCAGGATAAAAATTCACCCCTCCACTTT,CASSSQDKNSPLHF
TRBJ1-6,TRBV7-3,.,.,15,TGTGCCAGCAGCTCCTCAGGGTCCTATAATTCACCCCTCCACTTT,CASSSSGSYNSPLHF
TRBJ1-1,TRBV29-1,TRBD1,.,13,TGCAGCTCGAGACAGGGAACGAACACTGAAGCTTTCTTT,CSSRQGTNTEAFF
TRBJ2-7,TRBV4-2,.,.,14,TGTGCCAGCAGCCAAGATGGCTGGCCCTACGAGCAGTACTTC,CASSQDGWPYEQYF
TRBJ2-7,TRBV19,.,.,12,TGTGCCAGTAGGGGGGGGGTACAGGGATGGTACTTC,CASRGGVQGWYF
TRBJ1-2,TRBV6-4,.,.,13,TGTGCCAGCAGTGCGGACCGATCGGGAGGCTACACCTTC,CASSADRSGGYTF
TRBJ2-2,TRBV9,.,.,16,TGTGCCAGCAGCGTTACAGGGCTAACGAACACCGGGGAGCTGTTTTTT,CASSVTGLTNTGELFF
TRBJ1-5,TRBV2,.,few,14,TGTGCCAGCAGTGCTGTTAATAGCAATCAGCCCCAGCATTTT,CASSAVNSNQPQHF
TRBJ2-3,TRBV7-2,TRBD2,.,16,TGTGCCAGCAGCTTACGTCTAGCGGGGGCATCAGATACGCAGTATTTT,CASSLRLAGASDTQYF
TRBJ1-1,TRBV5-6,.,.,16,TGTGCCAGCAGCTCCGGGCCTGTACCAGGGGCCACTGAAGCTTTCTTT,CASSSGPVPGATEAFF
TRBJ1-1,TRBV5-1,.,.,15,TGCGCCAGCAGCTTGGACCTCCTAGGAAACACTGAAGCTTTCTTT,CASSLDLLGNTEAFF
TRBJ2-1,TRBV25-1,TRBD1,.,14,TGTGCCAGCAGTGACCTAACAGGGGTCGATGAGCAGTTCTTC,CASSDLTGVDEQFF
TRBJ2-2,TRBV9,TRBD2,.,17,TGTGCCAGCAGCCACCCTGTTCGCGGGGGAAACACCGGGGAGCTGTTTTTT,CASSHPVRGGNTGELFF
TRBJ1-5,TRBV6-6,.,once,13,TGTGCCAGCAGCAGGGAGGTGAGTCAGCCCCAGCATTTT,CASSREVSQPQHF
TRBJ2-5,TRBV15,.,.,15,TGTGCCACCAGCACAAGACTAGGTCCTGGGGAGACCCAGTACTTC,CATSTRLGPGETQYF
TRBJ1-6,TRBV4-3,.,.,13,TGCGCCAGCAGCGGGAGGACGGGGACACCCCTCCACTTT,CASSGRTGTPLHF
TRBJ1-1,TRBV12-5,TRBD1,few,14,TGTGCTAGTGGTTTTGCAGGGGGGAACACTGAAGCTTTCTTT,CASGFAGGNTEAFF
TRBJ1-4,TRBV6-6,.,.,14,TGTGCCAGCAGCGACAGAGTCAGTAATGAAAAACTGTTTTTT,CASSDRVSNEKLFF
TRBJ2-6,TRBV28,TRBD2,.,17,TGTGCCAGCAGTTTATTAGGGGAGGGCTCTGGGGCCAACGTCCTGACTTTC,CASSLLGEGSGANVLTF
TRBJ1-1,TRBV6-5,TRBD1,.,13,TGTGCCAGCATACAGGGGGCTAATACTGAAGCTTTCTTT,CASIQGANTEAFF
TRBJ1-1,TRBV7-9,.,.,16,TGTGCCAGCAGCTCGCCCAGGGCCCACAGGTACACTGAAGCTTTCTTT,CASSSPRAHRYTEAFF
TRBJ2-1,TRBV5-1,TRBD2,.,17,TGCGCCAGCAGCCCGATCCTAGCGGGGGGCTCCTACAATGAGCAGTTCTTC,CASSPILAGGSYNEQFF
TRBJ2-7,TRBV11-2,.,.,18,TGTGCCAGCAGCCCGCCCCCCCAACCGGGAGCATCCTACTACGAGCAGTACTTC,CASSPPPQPGASYYEQYF
TRBJ1-2,TRBV6-5,.,.,11,TGTGCCAGCTCCCAGGGTGCCGGCTACACCTTC,CASSQGAGYTF
TRBJ1-4,TRBV5-1,TRBD1,few,17,TGCGCCAGCAGCTTAAATACAAACCGACAGGGCGGTGAAAAACTGTTTTTT,CASSLNTNRQGGEKLFF
TRBJ1-2,TRBV7-3,.,.,13,TGTGCCAGCAGCCCTTTCAGGGGCTATGGCTACACCTTC,CASSPFRGYGYTF
TRBJ1-2,TRBV11-2,.,.,14,TGTGCCAGCAGCTTATTCGACAGCAACTATGGCTACACCTTC,CASSLFDSNYGYTF